The 11 T cell receptor beta chains below were found in one sample sequenced in a study of T cell responses to AZD1222 COVID-19 vaccine (dated by TCRdb to about 2021). Library construction relied on the immunoSEQ multiplex PCR assay. TCRdb provides this immuneACCESS table in a form limited to in-frame rearrangements. Some clones are lacking; in checked studies, under half of them reflect an unresolved V gene, and why the rest are absent is not known. The sample includes 110,000 to 150,000 clones, with more than 75% observed a single time. Together, the top ten hold less than 2% of the sample. The time point label, read with the paper, signifies: about 28 days (+/-7) after the second vaccine dose. The material was peripheral blood, obtained 28 days after the second AZD1222 dose. The source of these receptors is an adult who received the AZD1222 COVID-19 vaccine.

This CDR3 reads CASSLYPVQRGLNHEQYF. In DNA form, the CDR3 reads TGTGCCAGCAGTTTATACCCCGTACAAAGGGGCCTCAATCACGAGCAGTACTTC. The chain employs TRBV28 and TRBJ2-7; TRBD1 might be the D (5 bases). This CDR3 has 18 amino acids. The V end was cut by 1 base, the J end by 5 bases, with 24 bases between. CDR1 and CDR2 from the germline V gene are MDHEN and SYDVKM.

The V call is TRBV14, the J call TRBJ2-7; 9 bases are a match to TRBD1. From germline, CDR1 is SGHDN and CDR2 FVKESK. The ends lost 4 bases at V and 6 bases at J; junction bases unmatched: 10. The CDR3 consists of 15 residues. CDR3 sequence reads: CASSPRDRELIEQYF. The DNA for the CDR3 is TGTGCCAGCAGCCCGAGGGACAGGGAATTGATCGAGCAGTACTTC.

The chain has TRBV9 and TRBJ2-5; 11 bases match TRBD1. The CDR3 length is 14 residues. V lost 4 bases, J lost 4 bases, and 3 bases stayed unmatched. Germline V lookup: CDR1 SGDLS, CDR2 YYNGEE. The CDR3: CASSKGTGGETQYF. The CDR3 region has the DNA TGTGCCAGCAGCAAAGGGACAGGGGGAGAGACCCAGTACTTC.

CDR3 loop: CASSLGQGANYGYTF. As DNA, the CDR3 is TGCGCCAGCAGCCTCGGACAGGGGGCCAACTATGGCTACACCTTC. V is TRBV5-1 and J is TRBJ1-2; 11 bases are a match to TRBD1. Per the germline V gene, CDR1 is SGHRS and CDR2 is YFSETQ. The CDR3 length is 15 residues. The V and J ends lost 4 bases and 2 bases, in that order; junction bases with no gene match: 4. The entire variable domain, with the rest obtained from reference TRBV5-1 and TRBJ1-2, is as follows: KAGVTQTPRYLIKTRGQQVTLSCSPISGHRSVSWYQQTPGQGLQFLFEYFSETQRNKGNFPGRFSGRQFSNSRSEMNVSTLELGDSALYLCASSLGQGANYGYTFGSGTRLTVV.

V and J are TRBV7-6 and TRBJ2-2; D unresolved. V gave up 1 base and J gave up 6 bases, with 12 bases separating them. CDR3 length: 15 residues. CDR1 SGHVS and CDR2 FNYEAQ come from the germline V gene. CDR3 nucleotide sequence: TGTGCCAGCAGCTTAGTGGGCCGGGCCGCCGGGGAGCTGTTTTTT. Amino acids: CASSLVGRAAGELFF.

DNA of the CDR3: TGTGCCAGCAGCTCCCCCCCGGGGAGCTCTGAAGCTTTCTTT. Amino acids: CASSSPPGSSEAFF. The chain couples TRBV6-6 to TRBJ1-1; D ambiguous. V dropped 6 bases and J dropped 6 bases, with 17 bases sitting between them. CDR1 and CDR2 from the germline V gene are MNHNY and SVGAGI (reference sequence). The CDR3 has 14 amino acids.

The chain has TRBV28 and TRBJ1-1; TRBD1 aligns across 8 bases. The V gene's germline CDR1 is MDHEN and CDR2 SYDVKM. V lost 2 bases, J lost 8 bases, and 7 bases stayed unmatched. The CDR3 is 14 residues long. CDR3 DNA: TGTGCCAGCAGTTTAACAACAGGGGGAATAGAAGCTTTCTTT. Protein product: CASSLTTGGIEAFF. The full variable domain, completed using reference TRBV28 and TRBJ1-1, is DVKVTQSSRYLVKRTGEKVFLECVQDMDHENMFWYRQDPGLGLRLIYFSYDVKMKEKGDIPEGYSVSREKKERFSLILESASTNQTSMYLCASSLTTGGIEAFFGQGTRLTVV.

This clone was found once. The chain joins TRBV19 to TRBJ1-6; 8 bases map to TRBD1. V lost 7 bases and J lost 10; bases outside the gene matches: 9. Germline CDR1 is LNHDA and CDR2 is SQIVND (reference sequence). The CDR3 spans 14 residues. Here the CDR3 reads CASNRAGGDSPLHF. The CDR3 DNA sequence: TGTGCCAGTAACCGCGCAGGGGGCGACTCACCCCTCCACTTT.

This clone was observed once. The genes are TRBV9 and TRBJ2-2; tentatively, D is TRBD1 or TRBD2 (5 bases each). V was shortened by 5 bases and J by 5 bases, with 10 bases between the two germline ends. This CDR3 comprises 13 residues. Germline V gives CDR1 SGDLS, CDR2 YYNGEE. The CDR3 DNA sequence: TGTGCCAGCAGAGAGGGGTGGACCGGGGAGCTGTTTTTT. It translates to CASREGWTGELFF.

The chain is built from TRBV20-1 and TRBJ1-1; the D is unclear. V lost 4 bases and J lost 3, with 6 bases in between. Germline V gene data show CDR1 as DFQATT and CDR2 as SNEGSKA (reference sequence). The CDR3 has 11 residues. CDR3 amino acids: CSATEDTEAFF. The CDR3 coding sequence is TGCAGTGCTACCGAAGACACTGAAGCTTTCTTT.

The gene calls are TRBV5-4 and TRBJ1-1; no reliable D call. Germline CDR1 SGHNT, CDR2 YYREEE (reference sequence). The CDR3 loop spans 14 amino acids. V lost 4 bases, J lost 1 base, and 11 bases lay in between. This CDR3 reads CASSSLTENTEAFF. CDR3 sequence (DNA): TGTGCCAGCAGCAGCCTGACGGAGAACACTGAAGCTTTCTTT.